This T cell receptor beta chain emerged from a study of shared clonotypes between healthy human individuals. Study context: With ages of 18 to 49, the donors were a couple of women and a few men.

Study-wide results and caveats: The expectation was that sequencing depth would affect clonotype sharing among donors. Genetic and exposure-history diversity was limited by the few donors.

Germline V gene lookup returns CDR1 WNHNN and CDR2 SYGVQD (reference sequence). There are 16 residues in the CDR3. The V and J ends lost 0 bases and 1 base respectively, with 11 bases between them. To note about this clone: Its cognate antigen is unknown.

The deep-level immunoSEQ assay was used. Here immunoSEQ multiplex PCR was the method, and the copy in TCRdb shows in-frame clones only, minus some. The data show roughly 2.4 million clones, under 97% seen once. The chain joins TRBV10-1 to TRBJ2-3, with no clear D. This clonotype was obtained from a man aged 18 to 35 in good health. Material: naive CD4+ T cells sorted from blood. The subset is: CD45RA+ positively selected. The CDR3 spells CASSESAISGTDTQYF. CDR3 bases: TGCGCCAGCAGTGAGTCCGCGATCTCTGGCACAGATACGCAGTATTTT.